This entry describes one T cell receptor beta chain. Its cognate antigen is unknown. This specimen belongs to a study of regulatory T cells in long-lasting Graves disease. Whole-study context: Graves' patients (newly diagnosed) had been on antithyroid drugs under 3 months. Study findings and constraints: There were preferences for TRBV28, TRBJ1-2 and TRBJ2-5 in persistent disease.

This sample's time point: newly diagnosed GD, antithyroid drugs for less than 3 months. Making the TCR library involved RNA that had been extracted from PBMCs. TCR beta libraries were built with iRepertoire HTBI primers and Arm-PCR of CDR3 regions. TCRdb called the multiplex PCR reads again in MiXCR, with one record for every CDR3 protein. The table includes around 250,000 distinct CDR3 sequences, more than 15% detected once. The CDR3 is made up of 17 amino acids. Germline CDR1 is MNHEY and CDR2 is SVGEGT. V was clipped by 4 bases and J by 1 base; unmatched bases: 12. These same records also appear under a second study, on T cells in Graves' hyperthyroidism and ophthalmopathy.

The TCR sequence derives from a woman aged 30 to 39 with Graves disease. The chain carries TRBV6-2 or TRBV6-3 and TRBJ2-7; 8 bases line up with TRBD2. This sample comprised peripheral blood mononuclear cells (PBMCs), obtained at new diagnosis, from a patient treated with antithyroid drugs. CDR3 sequence: CASSSLEISGTSYEQYF. As DNA, the CDR3 is TGTGCCAGCAGTTCCCTTGAGATTAGCGGGACATCCTACGAGCAGTACTTC.